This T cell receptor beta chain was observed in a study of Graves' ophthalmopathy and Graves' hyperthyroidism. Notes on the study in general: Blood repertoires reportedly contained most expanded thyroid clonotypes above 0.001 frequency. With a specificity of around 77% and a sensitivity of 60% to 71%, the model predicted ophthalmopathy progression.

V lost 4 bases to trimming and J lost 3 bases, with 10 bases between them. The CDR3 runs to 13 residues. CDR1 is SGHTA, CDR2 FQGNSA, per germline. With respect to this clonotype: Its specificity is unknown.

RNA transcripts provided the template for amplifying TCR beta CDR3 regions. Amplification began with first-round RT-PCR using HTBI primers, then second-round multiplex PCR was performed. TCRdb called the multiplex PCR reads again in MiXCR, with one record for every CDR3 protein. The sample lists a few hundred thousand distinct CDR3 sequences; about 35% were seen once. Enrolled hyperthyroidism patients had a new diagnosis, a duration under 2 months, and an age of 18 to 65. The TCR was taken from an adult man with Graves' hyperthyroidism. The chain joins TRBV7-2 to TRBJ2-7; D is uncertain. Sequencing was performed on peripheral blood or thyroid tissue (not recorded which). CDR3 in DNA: TGTGCCAGCAGCTCAGCACCAGGCTACGAGCAGTACTTC. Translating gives CASSSAPGYEQYF.